These 9 T cell receptor beta chains came from one sample sequenced in a study of blood T cell repertoires in COVID-19. Sequencing was performed with immunoSEQ multiplex PCR; in TCRdb, only in-frame clones are kept and a portion is missing. In the table there are approximately 340,000 clones, about 89% of which are singletons. The sample was PBMCs or T cells enriched from blood (not recorded which). The receptors originated from a woman in her thirties or forties who had been exposed to COVID-19.

In its sample, this clone was seen once. The chain is built from TRBV10-2 and TRBJ1-5; D not certain. V was clipped by 6 bases and J by 10 bases, with 10 bases between them. CDR1 WSHSY and CDR2 SAAADI come from the germline V gene. The CDR3 is 11 residues long. CDR3 protein: CASSTGGPQHF. In nucleotides, the CDR3 is TGCGCCAGCAGCACCGGAGGTCCCCAGCATTTT.

The chain recombines TRBV9 with TRBJ1-1; 9 nucleotides line up with TRBD1. The CDR3 is 17 residues long. Germline V gene data show CDR1 as SGDLS and CDR2 as YYNGEE. After removal of 4 bases from V and 3 bases from J, the junction contained 13 bases not matched to a gene. CDR3 amino acids: CASSPTGTGPLDTEAFF. The DNA of the CDR3 is TGTGCCAGCAGCCCGACCGGGACAGGGCCTCTGGACACTGAAGCTTTCTTT. Drawing the rest from reference TRBV9 and TRBJ1-1, the complete variable domain is DSGVTQTPKHLITATGQRVTLRCSPRSGDLSVYWYQQSLDQGLQFLIQYYNGEERAKGNILERFSAQQFPDLHSELNLSSLELGDSALYFCASSPTGTGPLDTEAFFGQGTRLTVV.

This clone was recorded once. V gene TRBV7-9 combines with J gene TRBJ2-6; D is possibly TRBD1 (6 bases). In germline, CDR1 is SEHNR, CDR2 FQNEAQ (reference sequence). The CDR3 consists of 17 residues. Trimming removed 8 bases from V and 1 base from J, with 18 bases in between. CDR3 protein: CASPSQGHRSGANVLTF. CDR3 nucleotides: TGTGCCAGCCCTTCCCAGGGGCATCGGTCTGGGGCCAACGTCCTGACTTTC.

The chain carries TRBV10-3 and TRBJ1-4; 7 nucleotides match TRBD1. There are 15 residues in the CDR3. CDR1 is ENHRY, CDR2 SYGVKD, per germline. V dropped 1 base and J dropped 4; count of bases not matched to a gene: 3. CDR3 residues: CAISEFDRVNEKLFF. DNA of the CDR3: TGTGCCATCAGTGAGTTCGACAGGGTTAATGAAAAACTGTTTTTT.

The rearrangement links TRBV27 to TRBJ2-7; D may be TRBD1 (6 bases). Germline V CDR1 and CDR2: MNHEY, SMNVEV (reference sequence). V was pared by 11 bases and J by 6 bases, with 14 bases between. This CDR3 is built from 11 residues. The chain's CDR3 is CASAGVGEQYF. The CDR3 nucleotides read TGTGCCTCGGCAGGGGTCGGCGAGCAGTACTTC.

The chain carries TRBV9 and TRBJ1-6; D possibly corresponds to TRBD1 (5 bases). The ends were cut back, 3 bases at V and 5 bases at J, with 12 bases in the middle. Germline CDR1 and CDR2: SGDLS and YYNGEE. The CDR3 loop spans 15 amino acids. CDR3 nucleotides: TGTGCCAGCAGCGGGGGGGTTTCGGATAATTCACCCCTCCACTTT. Protein sequence: CASSGGVSDNSPLHF.

This clone was picked up a small number of times. The chain has TRBV11-3 and TRBJ2-1, with 7 bases identical to TRBD1. Germline V gene data show CDR1 as SGHNT and CDR2 as YENEEA. This CDR3 region has 16 residues. V was pared by 5 bases and J by 8 bases, with 15 bases of the junction left unmatched. CDR3 DNA sequence: TGTGCCAGCAGCCGAGGGACAGACGCACTTCAGGATGAGCAGTTCTTC. It codes for CASSRGTDALQDEQFF.

The chain has TRBV7-8 and TRBJ1-6; D may be TRBD1 (5 bases). Germline CDR1 SGHVS, CDR2 FQNEAQ. Trimming left V 6 bases short and J 6 bases short, with 15 bases between. The CDR3 consists of 15 residues. DNA of the CDR3: TGTGCCAGCAGGGGGCAAGATCTTTTTAATTCACCCCTCCACTTT. It codes for CASRGQDLFNSPLHF.

The rearrangement joins TRBV19 to TRBJ2-7, with 11 bases aligning to TRBD1. The CDR3 covers 17 residues. The trim removed 5 bases at V and 2 bases at J, leaving 11 bases unmatched. Looked up from germline, CDR1 is LNHDA and CDR2 is SQIVND (reference sequence). CDR3 amino acids: CASSRAKTGQGAYEQYF. CDR3 in DNA: TGTGCCAGTAGTCGAGCCAAAACGGGACAGGGGGCCTACGAGCAGTACTTC.